Presented here are 8 T cell receptor beta chains from one specimen sequenced in a study of patients and donors after allogeneic stem cell transplantation. MiXCR was run by TCRdb on the RT-PCR reads, yielding one entry per CDR3 protein. The top ten clones hold 5% to 6.5% of a sample with about 960,000 distinct CDR3 sequences, about a sixth of them seen once. Sequenced sample: blood, either unsorted or a sorted T cell fraction (not recorded which). Receptors were obtained from a human donor who was either an allogeneic HSCT recipient or a stem cell or donor lymphocyte infusion donor (not recorded which). It is not recorded whose cells these are; they may come from a transplant donor.

This clonotype was counted between two and nine times. V gene TRBV6-1 combines with J gene TRBJ2-3, with TRBD2 identical over 11 bases. Trimming cost V 6 bases and J 6 bases; bases outside gene matches: 14. Germline CDR1 and CDR2: MNHNS and SASEGT. The CDR3 loop spans 17 amino acids. CDR3 in amino acids: CASSRGSGGALRDTQYF. In nucleotides, the CDR3 is TGTGCCAGCAGCCGGGGTAGCGGGGGGGCCCTACGGGATACGCAGTATTTT.

The chain combines TRBV29-1 with TRBJ2-3; 12 bases align to TRBD2. The trim removed 5 bases at V and 3 bases at J, leaving 12 bases unmatched. There are 17 residues in the CDR3. Germline V gene lookup returns CDR1 SQVTM and CDR2 ANQGSEA. CDR3 in DNA: TGCAGCGTTTTGGCTAGCGGGGGGGCTGAAATTACAGATACGCAGTATTTT. It encodes CSVLASGGAEITDTQYF.

The genes are TRBV21-1 and TRBJ2-7; the D call of TRBD1 is as the table states it, not checked on the DNA. TRBV21-1 is a listed pseudogene. This CDR3 region has 16 residues. The chain's CDR3 is CASSPVGGIPISEQYF. The CDR3 region has the DNA TGTGCCAGCAGCCCGGTCGGGGGCATCCCAATAAGCGAGCAGTACTTC.

This clonotype was found many times. The gene calls are TRBV29-1 and TRBJ2-1; D is unclear. Germline values: CDR1 SQVTM, CDR2 ANQGSEA. CDR3 size: 12 residues. V lost 7 bases to trimming and J lost 9 bases, with 16 bases between them. DNA of the CDR3: TGCAGCGGTGGGTTAGGGCAACTTGAGCAGTTCTTC. This gives the protein CSGGLGQLEQFF.

This clonotype was detected only a few times. The chain is built from TRBV4-1 and TRBJ1-1; 7 nucleotides match TRBD1. CDR3 size: 17 residues. V lost 1 base to trimming and J lost 1 base; unmatched junction nucleotides: 9. Germline values: CDR1 MGHRA, CDR2 YSYEKL. In DNA, the CDR3 is TGCGCCAGCAGCCAAGCCCTCACGACAGGGAGGAACACTGAAGCTTTCTTT. Encoded protein: CASSQALTTGRNTEAFF.

The chain has TRBV4-2 and TRBJ1-1; D perhaps matches TRBD1 (6 bases). Germline V gene sequence: CDR1 LGHNA, CDR2 YNFKEQ. The length of the CDR3 is 15 residues. V was shortened by 0 bases and J by 5 bases, with 13 bases between the two germline ends. The chain's CDR3 is CASSQEGGRGTEAFF. The CDR3 nucleotides are TGTGCCAGCAGCCAAGAAGGGGGGCGAGGGACTGAAGCTTTCTTT.

The chain couples TRBV3-1 to TRBJ2-6, with D uncertain. Trimming took 2 bases from V and 0 from J, leaving 8 bases between them. The CDR3 spans 16 residues. Germline lookup yields CDR1 LGHDT and CDR2 YNNKEL (reference sequence). Here the CDR3 reads CASSQSTVSGANVLTF. In DNA form, the CDR3 reads TGTGCCAGCAGCCAAAGCACCGTCTCTGGGGCCAACGTCCTGACTTTC.

This clonotype was picked up a small number of times. The chain recombines TRBV7-8 with TRBJ2-3, with TRBD2 as a possible D gene (6 bases). V lost 6 bases and J lost 2, with 24 bases in between. The CDR3 totals 18 residues. Germline CDR1 and CDR2: SGHVS and FQNEAQ. Written as DNA, the CDR3 is TGTGCCAGCAGGAGCTTAGGAGGCCTAGCGCCACTCACAGATACGCAGTATTTT. Translating gives CASRSLGGLAPLTDTQYF.